The rows below give T cell receptor beta chains drawn from one sample of a study of cytomegalovirus exposure and HLA in healthy donors. TCRdb's copy holds only in-frame clones and misses some; the assay was immunoSEQ multiplex PCR. Of some 210,000 clones listed, around four fifths were seen once; the top ten hold around 5.5%. Sample: PBMCs. The source is a young woman in good health and CMV-seronegative. The CDR3 runs from the conserved cysteine through the conserved F or W. Each record gives: clone size, J gene, D gene, V gene, CDR3 DNA, CDR3 protein. D genes are given only for firm matches. Clone size is given for some rows only: seen once, a few or many times, or a class if the clone is expanded.

NA TRBJ2-2 NA TRBV5-4 TGTGCCAGCAGCTTAGCTGGCGGGGAGCTGTTTTTT CASSLAGGELFF
NA TRBJ2-7 TRBD1 TRBV10-3 TGTGCCATCAGCAACGGACAGGGCCTGGGATCCTACGAGCAGTACTTC CAISNGQGLGSYEQYF
few TRBJ2-5 NA TRBV30 TGTGCCTGGAGTTTGGGCAGGGAAGAGACCCAGTACTTC CAWSLGREETQYF
once TRBJ1-1 TRBD1 TRBV27 TGTGCCAGCAGGACCAGGGGGCTTAGTGAAGCTTTCTTT CASRTRGLSEAFF
many TRBJ1-2 NA TRBV6-1 TGTGCCAGCAGGGCCGACAGTCTGCAGGGCTACACCTTC CASRADSLQGYTF
NA TRBJ2-2 TRBD1 TRBV7-8 TGTGCCAGCAGCCCATCCCGGGGACAGGGGGCGGTCACCGGGGAGCTGTTTTTT CASSPSRGQGAVTGELFF
NA TRBJ2-7 NA TRBV2 TGTGCCAGCAGTGAGGCAGCCCCTATGCGGTACTTC CASSEAAPMRYF
NA TRBJ1-6 TRBD1 TRBV6-1 TGTGCCAGCAGTGAATGGGACAGGCGCGTACCACCCCTCCACTTT CASSEWDRRVPPLHF
NA TRBJ1-5 NA TRBV19 TGTGCCAGTAGTACCTCCGGGGTGGGCAATCAGCCCCAGCATTTT CASSTSGVGNQPQHF
NA TRBJ1-2 NA TRBV30 TGTGCCTGGAGTGAGGGCGCCCGCCCCTATGGCTACACCTTC CAWSEGARPYGYTF
NA TRBJ1-1 NA TRBV27 TGTGCCAGCAGCGCAGGGTTAAGGTACACTGAAGCTTTCTTT CASSAGLRYTEAFF
once TRBJ2-3 NA TRBV5-1 TGCGCCAGCAGCTTGGCTGGGATCGGGAGTTATTCAGATACGCAGTATTTT CASSLAGIGSYSDTQYF
NA TRBJ2-5 NA TRBV29-1 TGCAGCGTTGAAGCTAGCTCTAGGGAGACCCAGTACTTC CSVEASSRETQYF
NA TRBJ1-2 NA TRBV15 TGTGCCACCAGGGGGGGAGGGCTCGGCGGGTACGGTGGCTACACCTTC CATRGGGLGGYGGYTF
few TRBJ1-4 NA TRBV27 TGTGCCAGCAGTTTATGGACCGCGGGCGCAAAACTGTTTTTT CASSLWTAGAKLFF
NA TRBJ2-3 TRBD2 TRBV18 TGTGCCAGCTCCCCGGGGGGAGATACGCAGTATTTT CASSPGGDTQYF
NA TRBJ2-5 NA TRBV20-1 TGCAGTGCCAGGAGTAGAGAGACCCAGTACTTC CSARSRETQYF
NA TRBJ2-2 TRBD2 TRBV30 TGTGCCTGGAGTGCCCTAGCGGGAGCCCCCGGGGAGCTGTTTTTT CAWSALAGAPGELFF
few TRBJ1-1 NA TRBV20-1 TGCAATGCTAGGAGAGGTGAAGCTTTCTTT CNARRGEAFF
NA TRBJ1-2 NA TRBV9 TGTGCCAGCAGCGTAGGGGGGACGTGGGGCTACACCTTC CASSVGGTWGYTF
NA TRBJ2-7 TRBD2 TRBV7-8 TGTGCCAGCAGCCCTCGGACTAGCGGGAGTGACGAGCAGTACTTC CASSPRTSGSDEQYF
NA TRBJ2-3 NA TRBV28 TGTGCCAGCAGGGATTTTACATTCCCTAGCACAGATACGCAGTATTTT CASRDFTFPSTDTQYF
few TRBJ1-1 NA TRBV19 TGTGCCAGTAGTGACCGGGACACTGAAGCTTTCTTT CASSDRDTEAFF
few TRBJ2-7 NA TRBV4-2 TGTGCCAGCAGCCAATCACCGGGCTTGGCCTACGAGCAGTACTTC CASSQSPGLAYEQYF
NA TRBJ1-1 TRBD1 TRBV9 TGTGCCAGCTCCCGTGAGGGGGCGAACACTGAAGCTTTCTTT CASSREGANTEAFF
once TRBJ2-7 TRBD1 TRBV29-1 TGCAGCGGAGACACATGGGGGCCTCAGGGGGCCTACGAGCAGTACTTC CSGDTWGPQGAYEQYF
NA TRBJ1-6 NA TRBV30 TGTGCCTGGAGCTCTGTAGGGTTTTCCTATAATTCACCCCTCCACTTT CAWSSVGFSYNSPLHF
NA TRBJ2-7 NA TRBV5-6 TGTGCCAGCAGCCCTTTGGGGGCCTACTCCTACGAGCAGTACTTC CASSPLGAYSYEQYF
NA TRBJ2-7 NA TRBV11-2 TGTGCCAGCAGCTCGGTTAATAGGCAAGGCCGTCCCTACGAGCAGTACTTC CASSSVNRQGRPYEQYF
NA TRBJ2-5 TRBD1 TRBV9 TGTGCCAGCAGCTCATCCGGGACAGGGGGCTTCGCAGAGACCCAGTACTTC CASSSSGTGGFAETQYF
NA TRBJ2-1 NA TRBV10-1 TGCGCCACCTCGACTAGGGGGAGCGCATACAATGAGCAGTTCTTC CATSTRGSAYNEQFF
NA TRBJ2-7 TRBD2 TRBV5-4 TGTGCCAGCAGCCCTAGCGGGATAAACGAGCAGTACTTC CASSPSGINEQYF
NA TRBJ2-7 NA TRBV5-6 TGTGCCAGCAGCTTGGGCACGACCGAGCAGTACTTC CASSLGTTEQYF
few TRBJ1-2 TRBD1 TRBV27 TGTGCCAGCAGTCGGACAGGAGACGGCTACACCTTC CASSRTGDGYTF
few TRBJ1-1 NA TRBV6-1 TGTGCCAGCAGAAGGGTAGGCCTAACTGAAGCTTTCTTT CASRRVGLTEAFF
NA TRBJ2-7 TRBD1 TRBV28 TGTGCCAGCAGTTTATTGCCGGGACAGGGGGACTACGAGCAGTACTTC CASSLLPGQGDYEQYF
NA TRBJ2-5 NA TRBV2 TGTGCCAGCAGTGTGGAGACTAAAGAGACCCAGTACTTC CASSVETKETQYF
NA TRBJ2-3 TRBD1 TRBV6-1 TGTGCCAGCAGTGAGGGGGACAGGGCCACAGATACGCAGTATTTT CASSEGDRATDTQYF
NA TRBJ2-5 NA TRBV29-1 TGCAGCGTTGAGAATTTAGAGACCCAGTACTTC CSVENLETQYF
few TRBJ1-2 NA TRBV6-5 TGTGCCAGCAGGGGGGGGTATTCCCAAGGCAATGGCTACACCTTC CASRGGYSQGNGYTF
NA TRBJ2-5 NA TRBV28 TGTGCCAGCAGTTTAGAAGAGACCCAGTACTTC CASSLEETQYF